The TCR beta chain described here comes from a study of blood T cell repertoires in COVID-19. Overall study context: Acute and convalescent COVID-19 specimens originated in the United States, Italy and Spain.

CDR3 size: 13 residues. V gave up 2 bases and J gave up 4 bases, with 6 bases separating them. Original processing methods: Amplified reference gene primers provided the basis for estimating nucleated cell counts. Sequencing used immunoSEQ multiplex PCR; TCRdb keeps in-frame clones, though not all of them. V and J calls and clone size come straight from that table; D and trimming were deduced from the DNA. The sample has over 55,000 clones; about 90% are singletons. Sequencing was done on a sample of peripheral blood. The clonotype comes from a man between 45 and 60 years old with active COVID-19. The chain carries TRBV12-3 or TRBV12-4 and TRBJ1-5; D not resolved. The CDR3 loop reads CASSLTLNQPQHF. In DNA, the CDR3 is TGTGCCAGCAGTTTAACCCTAAATCAGCCCCAGCATTTT.